These 25 T cell receptor beta chains share one sample of origin, sequenced in a study of blood T cell repertoires in COVID-19. Repertoires were generated with immunoSEQ multiplex PCR, while TCRdb's copy carries only in-frame clones and drops some. The data hold around 140,000 clones, with about 90% observed a single time. Sequencing was done on a sample of PBMCs or T cells enriched from blood (not recorded which). The source of these receptors is a woman aged 40 to 50 who had been exposed to COVID-19.

This rearrangement joins TRBV4-3 to TRBJ2-2; 9 nucleotides line up with TRBD2. The CDR3 runs 17 residues. Trimming took 1 base from V and 3 from J; bases not matched to a gene: 6. Germline loops: CDR1 LGHNA, CDR2 YSLEER. CDR3 protein: CASSQGVQREDTGELFF. The CDR3 DNA follows: TGCGCCAGCAGCCAAGGCGTCCAGCGGGAGGACACCGGGGAGCTGTTTTTT.

V gene TRBV11-2 combines with J gene TRBJ1-1; 9 bases are a match to TRBD1. The CDR3 runs 18 residues. V lost 0 bases to trimming and J lost 3 bases; unmatched junction nucleotides: 11. Germline CDR1 reads SGHAT; CDR2 reads FQNNGV. CDR3 protein: CASSLDDPRGQGDTEAFF. The CDR3 DNA is TGTGCCAGCAGCTTAGACGACCCACGGGGACAGGGCGACACTGAAGCTTTCTTT. Looking up the rest from reference TRBV11-2 and TRBJ1-1 gives the full variable domain: EAGVAQSPRYKIIEKRQSVAFWCNPISGHATLYWYQQILGQGPKLLIQFQNNGVVDDSQLPKDRFSAERLKGVDSTLKIQPAKLEDSAVYLCASSLDDPRGQGDTEAFFGQGTRLTVV.

The V call is TRBV28, the J call TRBJ2-3, with 15 positions matching TRBD2. The CDR3 length is 17 residues. With V trimmed by 4 bases and J by 6 bases, 8 bases remained unmatched. Germline V gene data show CDR1 as MDHEN and CDR2 as SYDVKM. Here the CDR3 reads CASSSPGLAGGVDTQYF. The CDR3 coding sequence is TGTGCCAGCAGTTCACCGGGACTAGCGGGAGGAGTGGATACGCAGTATTTT.

The rearrangement links TRBV5-4 to TRBJ2-2; D is possibly TRBD1 (5 bases). The CDR3 consists of 14 residues. Germline CDR1 reads SGHNT; CDR2 reads YYREEE (reference sequence). Trimming cost V 4 bases and J 1 base, with 8 bases left between them. The CDR3 protein is CASSIDRNTGELFF. CDR3 sequence (DNA): TGTGCCAGCAGCATCGACAGGAACACCGGGGAGCTGTTTTTT.

The chain carries TRBV7-9 and TRBJ2-5; 7 bases are a match to TRBD1. The germline V gene has CDR1 SEHNR and CDR2 FQNEAQ (reference sequence). CDR3 length: 14 residues. After removal of 2 bases from V and 3 bases from J, the junction contained 3 bases not matched to a gene. The CDR3 DNA reads TGTGCCAGCAGCTTAACCGGGACAGAAGAGACCCAGTACTTC. It yields the protein CASSLTGTEETQYF.

This clone was found once. The rearrangement links TRBV28 to TRBJ1-2; no clear D gene. This CDR3 is built from 13 residues. Germline V lookup: CDR1 MDHEN, CDR2 SYDVKM. Deletions cut 3 bases from V and 7 bases from J, with 12 bases between. The CDR3 coding sequence is TGTGCCAGCAGTTTGGGGAGGGATTCTGGCTACACCTTC. Its translation: CASSLGRDSGYTF.

The chain recombines TRBV27 with TRBJ1-1; maybe TRBD1 (5 bases). This CDR3 is built from 14 residues. The germline V gene encodes CDR1 MNHEY and CDR2 SMNVEV (reference sequence). The ends were cut back, 3 bases at V and 0 bases at J, with 8 bases in the middle. The CDR3 region is CASSLNRMNTEAFF. DNA for the CDR3: TGTGCCAGCAGTTTGAACAGGATGAACACTGAAGCTTTCTTT.

The rearrangement joins TRBV12-3 or TRBV12-4 to TRBJ1-5, with D possibly TRBD1 on 5 matching bases. Trimming removed 7 bases at V and 1 base at J, with 8 bases between. The CDR3 has 13 residues. For the CDR3, the DNA is TGTGCCAGCACAGGGCTGAGCAATCAGCCCCAGCATTTT. Translation: CASTGLSNQPQHF.

The chain is built from TRBV6-1 and TRBJ1-5; D gene unclear. CDR1 MNHNS and CDR2 SASEGT come from the germline V gene. CDR3 length equals 14 residues. Trimming pared 3 bases from V and 2 bases from J, leaving 8 bases between. This CDR3 is CASSESGGNQPQHF. For the CDR3, the DNA is TGTGCCAGCAGTGAGTCCGGGGGCAATCAGCCCCAGCATTTT.

This chain connects TRBV7-9 to TRBJ2-1; no clear D gene. Deletions cut 2 bases from V and 6 bases from J, with 11 bases between. The CDR3 has 14 residues. Per the germline V gene, CDR1 is SEHNR and CDR2 is FQNEAQ (reference sequence). CDR3 residues: CASSLNQVLNEQFF. CDR3 in DNA: TGTGCCAGCAGCTTAAATCAGGTACTCAATGAGCAGTTCTTC.

This clone was observed once. The V call is TRBV19, the J call TRBJ2-7; D remains unclear. The V end was cut by 3 bases, the J end by 2 bases, with 14 bases between. There are 15 residues in the CDR3. The germline V gene has CDR1 LNHDA and CDR2 SQIVND (reference sequence). The CDR3 protein is CASSMGGEYPYEQYF. The CDR3 nucleotides are TGTGCCAGTAGTATGGGTGGAGAATACCCCTACGAGCAGTACTTC.

The chain uses TRBV28 and TRBJ2-1, with D perhaps TRBD2 (5 bases). Germline V lookup: CDR1 MDHEN, CDR2 SYDVKM. This CDR3 region has 12 residues. Trimming pared 1 base from V and 11 bases from J, leaving 9 bases between. CDR3 DNA sequence: TGTGCCAGCAGTTTATTAAGCGGAAAGCAGTTCTTC. Translating it yields CASSLLSGKQFF.

The chain carries TRBV18 and TRBJ1-1, with TRBD1 matching over 8 bases. CDR1 is KGHSH and CDR2 is LQKENI in the germline V gene. The CDR3 is 16 residues long. V shed 3 bases, J shed 0 bases, and the junction held 6 bases outside the gene matches. CDR3 residues: CASSPEDRAVNTEAFF. CDR3 DNA: TGTGCCAGCTCACCGGAGGACAGGGCGGTGAACACTGAAGCTTTCTTT. Using reference TRBV18 and TRBJ1-1 for the parts outside the CDR3, the full variable domain is NAGVMQNPRHLVRRRGQEARLRCSPMKGHSHVYWYRQLPEEGLKFMVYLQKENIIDESGMPKERFSAEFPKEGPSILRIQQVVRGDSAAYFCASSPEDRAVNTEAFFGQGTRLTVV.

This chain uses TRBV10-1 with TRBJ2-3, with 8 bases fitting TRBD2. Losses at the gene ends were 3 bases for V and 5 bases for J; bases not matched to a gene: 10. CDR1 and CDR2 (germline): WNHNN, SYGVQD (reference sequence). The CDR3 has 16 residues. The CDR3 bases are TGCGCCAGCAGTGATCCCCGGGAGGGCCGCGTAGATACGCAGTATTTT. Its translation: CASSDPREGRVDTQYF.

This clone was seen only once. The chain couples TRBV10-1 to TRBJ2-1; 8 bases match TRBD2. V was clipped by 0 bases and J by 2 bases; unmatched bases: 9. Germline V CDR1 and CDR2: WNHNN, SYGVQD (reference sequence). This CDR3 has 18 amino acids. CDR3 amino acids: CASSESLNSGETYNEQFF. The CDR3 region has the DNA TGCGCCAGCAGTGAGTCGTTGAATAGCGGGGAAACCTACAATGAGCAGTTCTTC.

The chain employs TRBV9 and TRBJ1-1, with D hard to call. V was clipped by 3 bases and J by 1 base, with 7 bases between them. This CDR3 region has 13 residues. Looked up from germline, CDR1 is SGDLS and CDR2 is YYNGEE. The CDR3 loop reads CASSATENTEAFF. The CDR3 coding sequence is TGTGCCAGCAGCGCCACAGAGAACACTGAAGCTTTCTTT.

The chain uses TRBV7-9 and TRBJ1-3; 10 bases align to TRBD1. This CDR3 has 15 amino acids. Germline V gene sequence: CDR1 SEHNR, CDR2 FQNEAQ (reference sequence). V was pared by 4 bases and J by 1 base, with 1 base of the junction left unmatched. This CDR3 reads CASSSGQGSGNTIYF. In DNA form, the CDR3 reads TGTGCCAGCAGCTCGGGACAGGGGTCTGGAAACACCATATATTTT.

The gene calls are TRBV6-5 and TRBJ1-2, with D possibly TRBD1 on 5 matching bases. CDR3 size: 13 residues. The V and J ends lost 2 bases and 4 bases respectively, with 8 bases between them. Germline lookup yields CDR1 MNHEY and CDR2 SVGAGI. Here the CDR3 DNA reads TGTGCCAGCAGTTACGGACAAGTCTATGGCTACACCTTC. This gives the protein CASSYGQVYGYTF.

This chain connects TRBV6-2 or TRBV6-3 to TRBJ2-7; a possible D gene is TRBD1 (6 bases). The V end lost 5 bases, the J end lost 5 bases, and 10 bases lay between the germline ends. The length of the CDR3 is 12 residues. Germline V gives CDR1 MNHEY, CDR2 SVGEGT. CDR3 nucleotides: TGTGCCAGCAGTAACAGGGCCCACGAGCAGTACTTC. Translation gives CASSNRAHEQYF.

This clone was seen just once. The chain has TRBV19 and TRBJ2-4; 7 bases fit TRBD1. CDR1 LNHDA and CDR2 SQIVND come from the germline V gene (reference sequence). The CDR3 covers 17 residues. V dropped 5 bases and J dropped 0; count of bases not matched to a gene: 10. Here the CDR3 reads CASSGNRGFLAKNIQYF. CDR3 in DNA: TGTGCCAGTAGTGGAAACAGGGGATTTCTAGCCAAAAACATTCAGTACTTC.

The gene calls are TRBV11-3 and TRBJ2-1, with 7 nucleotides matching TRBD2. The CDR3 runs to 15 residues. The germline V gene encodes CDR1 SGHNT and CDR2 YENEEA. V lost 5 bases, J lost 6 bases, and 10 bases stayed unmatched. The CDR3 nucleotides read TGTGCCAGCAGCGACGGACTAGGGCCATTCAATGAGCAGTTCTTC. It specifies CASSDGLGPFNEQFF.

Note on this clone: Germline is not matched at one junction end, which may reflect a read error. This chain connects TRBV5-1 to TRBJ1-2, with 9 bases aligning to TRBD1. The CDR3 is 15 amino acids. CDR1 and CDR2 from the germline V gene are SGHRS and YFSETQ. The DNA for the CDR3 is TGCACCAGCAGCTTGGCAGTGGGACAGGGCTTTGGCTACACCTTC. This codes for CTSSLAVGQGFGYTF.

The rearrangement uses TRBV9 and TRBJ2-6; the D is unclear. This CDR3 is 15 amino acids long. Germline CDR1 and CDR2: SGDLS and YYNGEE. Trimming left V 3 bases short and J 1 base short, with 8 bases between. In DNA form, the CDR3 reads TGTGCCAGCAGCGACCCAGGATCTGGGGCCAACGTCCTGACTTTC. Its protein product is CASSDPGSGANVLTF.

This chain uses TRBV5-5 with TRBJ2-2; perhaps TRBD2 as D (7 bases). The ends were cut back, 4 bases at V and 2 bases at J, with 15 bases in the middle. CDR3 length: 16 amino acids. The V gene's germline CDR1 is SGHKS and CDR2 YYEKEE (reference sequence). The CDR3 here is CASSSGTQINTGELFF. The CDR3 coding sequence is TGTGCCAGCAGCAGCGGGACACAGATCAACACCGGGGAGCTGTTTTTT.

The rearrangement uses TRBV28 and TRBJ2-7, with TRBD1 matching 7 bases. J was trimmed by 0 bases and V by 2 bases; bases with no gene match: 7. CDR3 size: 16 residues. In germline, CDR1 is MDHEN, CDR2 SYDVKM. DNA of the CDR3: TGTGCCAGCAGTTTAACCCCGGGACAGCTCTCCTACGAGCAGTACTTC. Residues: CASSLTPGQLSYEQYF.